This T cell receptor (beta chain) was identified in a study of cytomegalovirus exposure and HLA in healthy donors. Turning to the study itself: The 120 or so validation repertoires and the approximately 630 first-cohort repertoires shared a platform, a later analysis reported.

From the 120-subject validation cohort, which was separate from the roughly 630-subject first cohort, the donors were drawn. Some clones are missing from TCRdb's copy, which holds only in-frame ones; the method was immunoSEQ multiplex PCR. The data hold roughly 60,000 clones, with 92% observed a single time. This clonotype was sampled from a woman between 18 and 29 years old in good health and CMV-seronegative. Sample: PBMCs.

CDR3 region: CASSFTSGPTSTGELFF. DNA for the CDR3: TGTGCCAGCTCGTTTACTAGCGGGCCTACGAGCACCGGGGAGCTGTTTTTT. This chain joins TRBV18 and TRBJ2-2, with TRBD2 matching 9 bases. Germline V gene data show CDR1 as KGHSH and CDR2 as LQKENI. This CDR3 contains 17 residues. V lost 6 bases to trimming and J lost 4 bases; unmatched junction nucleotides: 12.